The 4 T cell receptor beta chains below all came from one sample that was sequenced in a study of T-cell memory formation after mild COVID-19. One entry per CDR3 protein results from TCRdb running MiXCR on the 5' RACE reads. Among 350,000 to 450,000 distinct CDR3 sequences listed, over 15% were seen once. Sequencing was carried out using PBMCs or a T cell subset sorted from them (not recorded which). These receptor sequences come from an adult woman who had mild COVID-19 (a few samples of this study predate the infection). Cell type and time point are not known.

There are many counts of this clonotype. The rearrangement uses TRBV9 and TRBJ1-4, with D hard to call. The germline gives CDR1 SGDLS, CDR2 YYNGEE. CDR3 size: 14 residues. The V and J ends lost 2 bases and 5 bases respectively, with 10 bases between them. The DNA of the CDR3 is TGTGCCAGCAGCGTCGGGGTCCAAAATGAAAAACTGTTTTTT. Its protein product is CASSVGVQNEKLFF.

This clonotype occurred once. This chain connects TRBV9 to TRBJ2-3; 9 bases are a match to TRBD1. CDR1 and CDR2 (germline): SGDLS, YYNGEE. The junction had 8 bases not matched to a gene; V was cut back by 3 bases and J by 3 bases. There are 16 residues in the CDR3. CDR3 loop: CASSAQQGAPTDTQYF. The CDR3 region has the DNA TGTGCCAGCAGCGCCCAACAGGGGGCGCCGACAGATACGCAGTATTTT.

The CDR3 DNA reads TGTGCCAGCCGACAGGGAATGACCTACGAGCAGTACTTC. Amino acids: CASRQGMTYEQYF. The chain employs TRBV12-3 or TRBV12-4 and TRBJ2-7; the match to TRBD1 covers 7 bases. Trimming took 8 bases from V and 2 from J; bases not matched to a gene: 6. The CDR3 contains 13 residues.

The CDR3 region has the DNA TGTGCCAGCAGCGTAGGAGTGACTAGCGGGATAGAGACCCAGTACTTC. Encoded protein: CASSVGVTSGIETQYF. The chain uses TRBV9 and TRBJ2-5; 11 nucleotides align to TRBD2. The CDR3 length is 16 residues. Trimming removed 0 bases from V and 4 bases from J; junction bases left unmatched: 5. In germline, CDR1 is SGDLS, CDR2 YYNGEE.